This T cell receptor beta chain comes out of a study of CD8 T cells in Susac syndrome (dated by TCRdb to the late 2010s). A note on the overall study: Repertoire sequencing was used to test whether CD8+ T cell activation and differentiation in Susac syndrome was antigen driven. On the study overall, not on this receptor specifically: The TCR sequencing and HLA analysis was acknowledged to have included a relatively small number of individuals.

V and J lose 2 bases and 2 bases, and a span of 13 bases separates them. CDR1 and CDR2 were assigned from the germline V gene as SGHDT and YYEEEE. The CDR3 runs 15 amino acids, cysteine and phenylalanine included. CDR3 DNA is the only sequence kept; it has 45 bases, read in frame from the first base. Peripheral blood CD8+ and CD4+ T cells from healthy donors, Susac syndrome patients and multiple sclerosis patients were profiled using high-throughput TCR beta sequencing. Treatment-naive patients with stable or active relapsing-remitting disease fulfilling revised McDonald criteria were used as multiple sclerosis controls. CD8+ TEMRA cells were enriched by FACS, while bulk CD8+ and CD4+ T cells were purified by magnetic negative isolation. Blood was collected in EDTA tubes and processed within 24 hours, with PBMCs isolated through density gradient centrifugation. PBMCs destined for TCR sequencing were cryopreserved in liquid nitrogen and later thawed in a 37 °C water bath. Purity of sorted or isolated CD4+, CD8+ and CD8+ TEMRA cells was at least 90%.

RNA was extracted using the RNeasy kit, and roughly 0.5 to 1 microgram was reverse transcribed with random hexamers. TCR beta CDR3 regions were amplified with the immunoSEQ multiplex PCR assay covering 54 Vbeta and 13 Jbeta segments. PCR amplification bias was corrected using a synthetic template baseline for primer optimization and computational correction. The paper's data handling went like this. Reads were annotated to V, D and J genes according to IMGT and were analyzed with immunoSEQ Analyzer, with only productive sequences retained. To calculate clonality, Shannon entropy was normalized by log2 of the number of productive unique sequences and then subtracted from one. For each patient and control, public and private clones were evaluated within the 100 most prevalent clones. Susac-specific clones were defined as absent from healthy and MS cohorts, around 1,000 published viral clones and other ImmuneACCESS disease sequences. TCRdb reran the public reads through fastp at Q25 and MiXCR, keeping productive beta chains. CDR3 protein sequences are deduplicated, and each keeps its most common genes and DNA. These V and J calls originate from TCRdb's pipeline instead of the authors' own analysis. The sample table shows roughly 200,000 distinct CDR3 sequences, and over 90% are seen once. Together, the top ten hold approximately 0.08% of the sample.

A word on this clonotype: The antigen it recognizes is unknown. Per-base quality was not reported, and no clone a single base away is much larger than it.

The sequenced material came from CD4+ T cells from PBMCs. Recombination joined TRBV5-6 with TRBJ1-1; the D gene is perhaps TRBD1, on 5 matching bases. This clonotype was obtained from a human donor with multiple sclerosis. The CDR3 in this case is CASSLVGVFNTEAFF. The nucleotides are TGTGCCAGCAGCTTAGTAGGGGTCTTTAACACTGAAGCTTTCTTT.